Listed here are 24 T cell receptor beta chains from one sample, sequenced in a study of blood T cell repertoires in COVID-19. Assay used: immunoSEQ multiplex PCR; TCRdb lists only in-frame clones, some missing. The sample includes some 110,000 clones, approximately 83% of them seen just once. The sample was peripheral blood. The source of these receptors is a woman in her 70s with acute or convalescent COVID-19.

The rearrangement uses TRBV15 and TRBJ2-1; TRBD2 might be the D (5 bases). CDR3 length: 16 residues. The V end was cut by 0 bases, the J end by 5 bases, with 14 bases between. CDR1 and CDR2 from the germline V gene are LNHNV and YYDKDF (reference sequence). The CDR3 DNA is TGTGCCACCAGCAGAGATAACCCGAGCGGAAACAATGAGCAGTTCTTC. Amino acid sequence: CATSRDNPSGNNEQFF.

This clone was picked up a small number of times. V usage is TRBV21-1 and J usage is TRBJ1-1. TRBV21-1 has pseudogene status. The CDR3 runs to 17 residues. The CDR3 is CASSKVLRDTMNTEAFF. The CDR3 bases are TGTGCCAGCAGCAAAGTTTTACGAGATACTATGAACACTGAAGCTTTCTTT.

The rearrangement links TRBV19 to TRBJ2-3; D call uncertain. Germline CDR1 and CDR2: LNHDA and SQIVND (reference sequence). The ends were cut back, 5 bases at V and 6 bases at J, with 6 bases in the middle. The CDR3 is 11 residues long. CDR3 nucleotides: TGTGCCAGTAGTTCCCTCGATACGCAGTATTTT. Translated, it gives CASSSLDTQYF.

The V and J genes are TRBV9 and TRBJ2-1; D perhaps matches TRBD2 (6 bases). Germline assignment: CDR1 SGDLS and CDR2 YYNGEE. The CDR3 has 14 residues. The V gene lost 0 bases and the J gene lost 10 bases, with 14 bases spanning the gap. The CDR3 region has the DNA TGTGCCAGCAGCGTAGAACTAGCATCCGACGAGCAGTTCTTC. Translated, it gives CASSVELASDEQFF.

A few counts support this clone. The chain combines TRBV19 with TRBJ1-1, with 8 bases that match TRBD1. The CDR3 runs to 17 residues. Trimming took 7 bases from V and 1 from J; bases not matched to a gene: 14. The germline V gene has CDR1 LNHDA and CDR2 SQIVND (reference sequence). This CDR3 is CASKGATGVSKNTEAFF. The CDR3 DNA is TGTGCCAGTAAGGGAGCGACAGGGGTTTCAAAGAACACTGAAGCTTTCTTT.

The chain links TRBV27 to TRBJ1-3; maybe TRBD1 (6 bases). CDR3 size: 15 residues. Per the germline V gene, CDR1 is MNHEY and CDR2 is SMNVEV (reference sequence). Trimming removed 2 bases at V and 4 bases at J, with 12 bases between. For the CDR3, the DNA is TGTGCCAGCAGTTTACAGGGGATGGGAGGAAACACCATATATTTT. Its protein is CASSLQGMGGNTIYF.

The chain uses TRBV3-1 (or the pseudogene TRBV3-2) and TRBJ1-5; no definite D call. The germline CDR1 and CDR2 sequences are LGHDT and YNNKEL (reference sequence). V lost 0 bases and J 7 bases, leaving 13 bases between the germline ends. The CDR3 covers 15 residues. CDR3 in amino acids: CASSQDFSGGQPQHF. DNA for the CDR3: TGTGCCAGCAGCCAAGATTTTTCCGGCGGGCAGCCCCAGCATTTT.

V and J are TRBV5-6 and TRBJ1-1; TRBD1 aligns across 9 bases. V lost 0 bases, J lost 4 bases, and 1 base stayed unmatched. Germline values: CDR1 SGHDT, CDR2 YYEEEE. CDR3 length: 14 amino acids. The CDR3 loop reads CASSLGQGVTEAFF. The CDR3 DNA reads as TGTGCCAGCAGCTTGGGACAGGGGGTCACTGAAGCTTTCTTT.

The rearrangement uses TRBV14 and TRBJ2-7; 9 bases line up with TRBD1. Germline trimming cut 4 bases from V and 2 bases from J; bases unmatched to any gene: 6. CDR3 size: 15 residues. The germline gives CDR1 SGHDN, CDR2 FVKESK. CDR3 nucleotides: TGTGCCAGCAGCCTCCCGGGACAGGGACCCTACGAGCAGTACTTC. Translation: CASSLPGQGPYEQYF.

The rearrangement uses TRBV30 and TRBJ1-5; D is possibly TRBD1 (6 bases). The CDR3 has 15 residues. Germline CDR1 and CDR2: GTSNPN and SVGIG (reference sequence). With 1 base removed from V and 7 bases from J, the gap between germline ends came to 17 bases. The CDR3 protein is CAWSDKAGVGQPQHF. DNA for the CDR3: TGTGCCTGGAGTGACAAAGCAGGGGTAGGACAGCCCCAGCATTTT.

This chain connects TRBV6-5 to TRBJ2-7; a possible D gene is TRBD2 (6 bases). V was cut by 2 bases and J by 2 bases, with 10 bases left in between. Germline CDR1 reads MNHEY; CDR2 reads SVGAGI. The CDR3 is 14 residues long. The DNA for the CDR3 is TGTGCCAGCAGTTACACGGACTACCCCTACGAGCAGTACTTC. It encodes CASSYTDYPYEQYF.

A few counts support this clone. The chain recombines TRBV9 with TRBJ2-1, with D maybe TRBD2 (6 bases). Trimming cost V 4 bases and J 3 bases, with 11 bases left between them. The germline gives CDR1 SGDLS, CDR2 YYNGEE. This CDR3 is built from 14 residues. The CDR3, as DNA: TGTGCCAGCAGCCCTAGCGAGAACTACAATGAGCAGTTCTTC. Translation: CASSPSENYNEQFF.

V is TRBV5-5 and J is TRBJ1-5, with D hard to call. Germline lookup yields CDR1 SGHKS and CDR2 YYEKEE (reference sequence). The V gene lost 1 base and the J gene lost 5 bases, with 13 bases spanning the gap. This CDR3 region has 15 residues. CDR3 coding DNA: TGTGCCAGCAGCTTGACACCGACAAGCTATCAGCCCCAGCATTTT. Translated: CASSLTPTSYQPQHF.

The CDR3 coding sequence is TGCAGCGCCACCTACTCTGGAAACACCATATATTTT. It translates to CSATYSGNTIYF. The rearrangement joins TRBV29-1 to TRBJ1-3; unclear D gene. Germline-derived CDR1 and CDR2 are SQVTM and ANQGSEA. V was trimmed by 7 bases and J by 0 bases, leaving 7 bases between them. The CDR3 sequence is 12 residues long.

This clone appeared once. This chain links TRBV20-1 with TRBJ2-7; TRBD2 aligns across 10 bases. Germline loops: CDR1 DFQATT, CDR2 SNEGSKA (reference sequence). The CDR3 has 15 amino acids. J was trimmed by 6 bases and V by 3 bases; bases with no gene match: 11. As DNA, the CDR3 is TGCAGTGCTAGTTTTCTAGCGGGAGTCAGTAGCGAGCAGTACTTC. Translation gives CSASFLAGVSSEQYF.

This chain uses TRBV5-4 with TRBJ1-6; maybe TRBD1 (5 bases). Trimming removed 0 bases from V and 8 bases from J, with 9 bases in between. This CDR3 has 14 amino acids. Germline V gives CDR1 SGHNT, CDR2 YYREEE (reference sequence). The chain's CDR3 is CASSLAGVDSPLHF. CDR3 coding DNA: TGTGCCAGCAGCTTGGCGGGGGTAGATTCACCCCTCCACTTT.

The rearrangement joins TRBV19 to TRBJ1-1; 8 bases agree with TRBD1. With V trimmed by 3 bases and J by 4 bases, 7 bases remained unmatched. CDR1 is LNHDA, CDR2 SQIVND, per germline (reference sequence). The CDR3 extends over 15 amino acids. Here the CDR3 reads CASSIATGGSTEAFF. In nucleotides, the CDR3 is TGTGCCAGTAGTATCGCAACAGGGGGAAGCACTGAAGCTTTCTTT.

The rearrangement joins TRBV7-6 to TRBJ2-2; possible D gene TRBD1, 5 bases. Germline assignment: CDR1 SGHVS and CDR2 FNYEAQ. The CDR3 runs 15 residues. Trimming took off 5 bases at V and 3 bases at J, with 13 bases between the two ends. CDR3 coding DNA: TGTGCCAGCAGCCCCCTAGACAGACACACCGGGGAGCTGTTTTTT. Translated, it gives CASSPLDRHTGELFF.

The rearrangement joins TRBV30 to TRBJ2-1, with D perhaps TRBD2 (6 bases). Germline V gene data show CDR1 as GTSNPN and CDR2 as SVGIG (reference sequence). V lost 7 bases to trimming and J lost 2 bases, with 15 bases between them. The CDR3 runs 14 residues. The CDR3 spells CALSGEGPYNEQFF. For the CDR3, the DNA is TGTGCCTTGTCGGGAGAGGGGCCCTACAATGAGCAGTTCTTC. Looking up the rest from reference TRBV30 and TRBJ2-1 gives the full variable domain: SQTIHQWPATLVQPVGSPLSLECTVEGTSNPNLYWYRQAAGRGLQLLFYSVGIGQISSEVPQNLSASRPQDRQFILSSKKLLLSDSGFYLCALSGEGPYNEQFFGPGTRLTVL.

This clone turned up a few times. At the DNA level, this CDR3 is encoded by other sequences in the same sample as well. The CDR3 reads CASSSGGSSYNEQFF. CDR3 DNA sequence: TGCGCCAGCAGCTCCGGGGGGAGCTCCTACAATGAGCAGTTCTTC. This chain links TRBV5-1 with TRBJ2-1; 7 bases match TRBD2. CDR3 length: 15 amino acids. The V segment lost 3 bases and the J segment 0 bases; nucleotides outside the gene matches: 3. Germline V gene sequence: CDR1 SGHRS, CDR2 YFSETQ. Drawing the rest from reference TRBV5-1 and TRBJ2-1, the complete variable domain is KAGVTQTPRYLIKTRGQQVTLSCSPISGHRSVSWYQQTPGQGLQFLFEYFSETQRNKGNFPGRFSGRQFSNSRSEMNVSTLELGDSALYLCASSSGGSSYNEQFFGPGTRLTVL.

The chain carries TRBV30 and TRBJ2-1; D perhaps matches TRBD1 (5 bases). V shed 4 bases and J shed 0 bases, with 13 bases lying between them. The CDR3 runs to 15 residues. Germline-derived CDR1 and CDR2 are GTSNPN and SVGIG (reference sequence). The CDR3 loop is CAWTVGLISYNEQFF. The CDR3 nucleotides read TGTGCCTGGACCGTGGGGCTAATCTCCTACAATGAGCAGTTCTTC.

The J gene is TRBJ2-3, the V gene TRBV2, with 12 bases identical to TRBD2. The CDR3 runs to 16 residues. Trimming cost V 7 bases and J 10 bases; bases outside gene matches: 15. The germline V gene has CDR1 SNHLY and CDR2 FYNNEI. CDR3 DNA sequence: TGTGCCAGCACCACCGGGGCTAGCGGGAGGGCCCTTGCGCAGTATTTT. Amino acid sequence: CASTTGASGRALAQYF.

The chain uses TRBV2 and TRBJ2-7; D uncertain. V gave up 8 bases and J gave up 3 bases, with 14 bases separating them. The germline CDR1 and CDR2 sequences are SNHLY and FYNNEI. CDR3 size: 13 residues. This CDR3 is CASGSPTFYEQYF. Here the CDR3 DNA reads TGTGCCAGCGGTTCCCCTACCTTCTACGAGCAGTACTTC.

This chain connects TRBV10-3 to TRBJ1-6; perhaps TRBD1 as D (6 bases). Germline V gene lookup returns CDR1 ENHRY and CDR2 SYGVKD. The CDR3 runs 14 residues. Trimming left V 6 bases short and J 10 bases short, with 16 bases between. Written as DNA, the CDR3 is TGTGCCATCAGCCCCGGGACGGGGGGCTCACCCCTCCACTTT. Amino acid sequence: CAISPGTGGSPLHF.